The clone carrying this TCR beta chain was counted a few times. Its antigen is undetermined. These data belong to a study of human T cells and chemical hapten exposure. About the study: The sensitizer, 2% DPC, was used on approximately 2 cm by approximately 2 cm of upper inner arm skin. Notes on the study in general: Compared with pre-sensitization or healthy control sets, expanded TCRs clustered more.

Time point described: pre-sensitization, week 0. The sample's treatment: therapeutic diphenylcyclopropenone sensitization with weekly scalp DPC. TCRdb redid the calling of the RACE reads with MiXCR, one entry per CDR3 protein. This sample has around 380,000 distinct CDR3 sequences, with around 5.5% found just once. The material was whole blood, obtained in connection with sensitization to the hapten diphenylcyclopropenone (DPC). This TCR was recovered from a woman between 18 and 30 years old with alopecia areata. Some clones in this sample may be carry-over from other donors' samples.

CDR3 sequence reads: CASSPANEQYF. The CDR3 DNA sequence: TGTGCCAGCAGCCCGGCGAACGAGCAGTACTTC. The rearrangement links TRBV7-9 to TRBJ2-7; D unclear. From germline, CDR1 is SEHNR and CDR2 FQNEAQ (reference sequence). V lost 5 bases, J lost 5 bases, and 7 bases lay in between. The CDR3 runs to 11 residues. The full variable domain, with the rest looked up from reference TRBV7-9 and TRBJ2-7, is DTGVSQNPRHKITKRGQNVTFRCDPISEHNRLYWYRQTLGQGPEFLTYFQNEAQLEKSRLLSDRFSAERPKGSFSTLEIQRTEQGDSAMYLCASSPANEQYFGPGTRLTVT.